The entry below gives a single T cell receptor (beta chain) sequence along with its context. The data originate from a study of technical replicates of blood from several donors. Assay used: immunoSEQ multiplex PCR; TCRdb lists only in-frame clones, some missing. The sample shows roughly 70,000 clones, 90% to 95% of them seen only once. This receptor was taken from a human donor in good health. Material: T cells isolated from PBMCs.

CDR3 sequence (DNA): TGTGCCAGCAGCCCGGGGGGGGTAGAAAAACTGTTTTTT. It specifies CASSPGGVEKLFF. The rearrangement uses TRBV9 and TRBJ1-4; D perhaps matches TRBD1 (5 bases). CDR3 length: 13 residues. V was trimmed by 4 bases and J by 8 bases, leaving 12 bases between them. Looked up from germline, CDR1 is SGDLS and CDR2 is YYNGEE.